This TCR beta chain was captured in a study of blood T cells in healthy people across ages. Whole-study results and caveats: Unknown CMV status may confound age-related changes in expanded clones. Comparison with aged donors showed that long-lived donors had more naive CD4+ cells and higher diversity.

A second PCR of about 6 to 11 cycles used a sample-barcoded 5' primer and a J-beta primer mix. TCRdb fed the 5' RACE reads into MiXCR, producing one record per CDR3 protein. The profile shows approximately 880,000 distinct CDR3 sequences, 48% of them singletons. The CDR3 has 16 amino acids. The germline gives CDR1 ENHRY, CDR2 SYGVKD. The V gene end was trimmed by 2 bases and the J gene end by 1 base; junction bases not matched to a gene: 6. As concerns this clonotype: The antigen remains unidentified.

This clonotype was sampled from a young man in good health. Sequencing was performed on blood. This chain links TRBV10-3 with TRBJ1-1, with 8 bases lining up with TRBD1. CDR3 DNA: TGTGCCATCAGTGAGAGGGACAGGCCGCAGAACACTGAAGCTTTCTTT. This codes for CAISERDRPQNTEAFF.